This TCR beta chain was recorded in a study of blood T cell repertoires in COVID-19. Looking at the study overall: T cells, B-cell-depleted T cells, or PBMCs supplied cDNA or gDNA.

Original handling: Amplification of reference gene primers was used by the study to estimate nucleated cell counts. The table came from immunoSEQ multiplex PCR; TCRdb's copy has only in-frame clones and leaves some out. That table supplies the V and J calls and clone size; D and trimming were determined from the DNA. The sample has roughly 170,000 clones; 86% are singletons. This clone was observed a handful of times. Trimming took 0 bases from V and 14 from J; bases not matched to a gene: 13. The CDR3 has 17 residues. Germline V lookup: CDR1 SGHAT, CDR2 FQNNGV. The rearrangement links TRBV11-2 to TRBJ1-6, with 10 nucleotides matching TRBD1. This TCR was recovered from a man aged 65-85 years with active or convalescent COVID-19. The specimen sequenced was peripheral blood. CDR3 amino acids: CASSLDLGQGPLTTLHF. CDR3 DNA sequence: TGTGCCAGCAGCTTAGATTTGGGACAGGGGCCTTTAACAACCCTCCACTTT.